Following are 24 T cell receptor beta chains from one sample sequenced in a study of vaccination effects on CD4 cells after COVID-19. These TCRs are of unknown antigen specificity. The method was immunoSEQ multiplex PCR; TCRdb's version includes in-frame clones alone and lacks a portion of them. The sample yields about 45,000 clones, about three quarters seen once. Sequencing followed a ViraFEST assay step that expanded antigen-specific CD4+ T cells with viral peptide pools. CD4+ T cell isolation took place after 10 days of culture. By PCR, the person was confirmed to have had SARS-CoV-2 infection between March and December 2020. The sample was CD4+ T cells from PBMCs cultured with a peptide pool, taken before COVID-19 vaccination. The origin of the receptors is a human donor who had a prior SARS-CoV-2 infection.

This sequence joins TRBV24-1 and TRBJ1-1; 8 bases are a match to TRBD1. CDR1 and CDR2 (germline): KGHDR, SFDVKD. This CDR3 has 14 residues. The ends lost 7 bases at V and 8 bases at J; junction bases unmatched: 11. The CDR3 here is CATRGQGAWREAFF. The DNA for the CDR3 is TGTGCCACCAGGGGGCAGGGGGCTTGGAGGGAAGCTTTCTTT.

The chain recombines TRBV3-1 (or the pseudogene TRBV3-2) with TRBJ1-1; 7 bases fit TRBD1. The length of the CDR3 is 14 residues. Looked up from germline, CDR1 is LGHDT and CDR2 is YNNKEL (reference sequence). Trimming took 2 bases from V and 7 from J; bases not matched to a gene: 7. The CDR3 sequence: CASSQFGTALEAFF. DNA of the CDR3: TGTGCCAGCAGCCAATTTGGGACAGCCCTTGAAGCTTTCTTT.

The chain recombines TRBV18 with TRBJ1-4, with TRBD1 matching over 7 bases. Germline CDR1 is KGHSH and CDR2 is LQKENI. The CDR3 covers 16 residues. With V trimmed by 1 base and J by 4 bases, 6 bases remained unmatched. This chain's CDR3 is CASSPRAGTDNEKLFF. The CDR3 region has the DNA TGTGCCAGCTCACCACGGGCGGGGACAGATAATGAAAAACTGTTTTTT.

The CDR3 DNA sequence: TGTGCCAGCAGCTTGGGTTTACGGGACTATGGCTACACCTTC. Protein product: CASSLGLRDYGYTF. The rearrangement joins TRBV5-6 to TRBJ1-2; D uncertain. From germline, CDR1 is SGHDT and CDR2 YYEEEE. This CDR3 comprises 14 residues. The germline V and J ends were trimmed by 0 bases and 3 bases, with 9 bases remaining between them.

This chain connects TRBV5-1 to TRBJ2-2; D may be TRBD1 (6 bases). The CDR3 is 15 amino acids. Trimming stripped 4 bases from V and 4 bases from J, with 14 bases between. The germline CDR1 and CDR2 sequences are SGHRS and YFSETQ. The CDR3 spells CASSPTGFGTGELFF. CDR3 nucleotides: TGCGCCAGCAGCCCCACAGGGTTCGGCACCGGGGAGCTGTTTTTT.

The chain carries TRBV19 and TRBJ2-1, with 10 positions matching TRBD2. The CDR3 spans 19 residues. The J segment lost 4 bases and the V segment lost 9 bases, leaving 21 bases of the junction unmatched. Germline CDR1 reads LNHDA; CDR2 reads SQIVND (reference sequence). CDR3 protein: CARAYGSSGRATLYNEQFF. In DNA form, the CDR3 reads TGTGCCAGGGCATATGGGTCTAGCGGGAGAGCAACCCTTTACAATGAGCAGTTCTTC.

The rearrangement joins TRBV2 to TRBJ1-2; a possible D gene is TRBD1 (5 bases). This CDR3 comprises 15 residues. Germline V gives CDR1 SNHLY, CDR2 FYNNEI. V was cut by 2 bases and J by 1 base, with 11 bases left in between. The CDR3 loop reads CASSESAGLNYGYTF. Written as DNA, the CDR3 is TGTGCCAGCAGTGAAAGTGCAGGGCTTAACTATGGCTACACCTTC.

V usage is TRBV7-2 and J usage is TRBJ1-2; D is perhaps TRBD1 (5 bases). Germline assignment: CDR1 SGHTA and CDR2 FQGNSA. The V end was cut by 2 bases, the J end by 4 bases, with 8 bases between. This CDR3 contains 13 residues. DNA for the CDR3: TGTGCCAGCAGCTTATGGCAGGGCTATGGCTACACCTTC. Protein: CASSLWQGYGYTF.

This chain uses TRBV7-9 with TRBJ2-5; the D gene is possibly TRBD1 (6 bases). V lost 3 bases to trimming and J lost 10 bases, with 15 bases between them. Germline V gives CDR1 SEHNR, CDR2 FQNEAQ (reference sequence). There are 13 residues in the CDR3. The CDR3 DNA sequence: TGTGCCAGCAGCTTTGGGTCGAGGGGGAGCCAGTACTTC. This gives the protein CASSFGSRGSQYF.

The chain links TRBV2 to TRBJ1-4, with a weak D call TRBD1 (5 bases). Between the trimmed V and J ends, which lost 7 bases and 7 bases, there was a span of 13 bases. The length of the CDR3 is 13 residues. Per the germline V gene, CDR1 is SNHLY and CDR2 is FYNNEI. The CDR3 DNA is TGTGCCAGCACTCTCAGGGAGGGTGAAAAACTGTTTTTT. Residues: CASTLREGEKLFF.

The V and J genes are TRBV7-2 and TRBJ2-3; D remains ambiguous. CDR3 length: 12 amino acids. CDR1 SGHTA and CDR2 FQGNSA come from the germline V gene. The V and J ends lost 4 bases and 8 bases respectively, with 10 bases between them. CDR3 residues: CASSSGRGTQYF. The CDR3 DNA sequence: TGTGCCAGCAGCTCCGGCAGAGGTACGCAGTATTTT.

The gene calls are TRBV19 and TRBJ1-2; TRBD1 is a possible D gene (6 bases). The CDR3 contains 15 residues. The ends were cut back, 6 bases at V and 3 bases at J, with 17 bases in the middle. Germline CDR1 reads LNHDA; CDR2 reads SQIVND (reference sequence). CDR3 sequence: CASSKVGAFYYGYTF. The CDR3 bases are TGTGCCAGTAGCAAGGTGGGGGCTTTTTACTATGGCTACACCTTC.

The chain recombines TRBV5-1 with TRBJ2-1; D is uncertain. This CDR3 comprises 14 residues. V lost 4 bases and J lost 0, with 8 bases in between. CDR1 is SGHRS, CDR2 YFSETQ, per germline. Here the CDR3 reads CASSGRSSYNEQFF. Written as DNA, the CDR3 is TGCGCCAGCAGCGGCAGGAGCTCCTACAATGAGCAGTTCTTC.

The chain uses TRBV11-1 and TRBJ2-7; a possible D gene is TRBD2 (5 bases). Germline V lookup: CDR1 SGHAT, CDR2 FQDESV (reference sequence). With 4 bases removed from V and 2 bases from J, the gap between germline ends came to 18 bases. There are 16 residues in the CDR3. CDR3 in DNA: TGTGCCAGCAGCTCACTCGGACTTGGGTGGGCCTACGAGCAGTACTTC. Encoded protein: CASSSLGLGWAYEQYF. The full variable domain, completed using reference TRBV11-1 and TRBJ2-7, is EAEVAQSPRYKITEKSQAVAFWCDPISGHATLYWYRQILGQGPELLVQFQDESVVDDSQLPKDRFSAERLKGVDSTLKIQPAELGDSAMYLCASSSLGLGWAYEQYFGPGTRLTVT.

V is TRBV27 and J is TRBJ2-7; possibly TRBD1 or TRBD2 for D (5 bases each). This CDR3 has 17 amino acids. Germline CDR1 and CDR2: MNHEY and SMNVEV (reference sequence). Trimming took 1 base from V and 2 from J, leaving 18 bases between them. The CDR3 DNA is TGTGCCAGCAGTTTATTCGCCCGGGACCGAACCCCCTACGAGCAGTACTTC. Amino acids: CASSLFARDRTPYEQYF.

The chain combines TRBV2 with TRBJ2-3; no definite D call. V lost 4 bases to trimming and J lost 2 bases, with 1 base between them. The germline gives CDR1 SNHLY, CDR2 FYNNEI. The CDR3 has 11 amino acids. CDR3 sequence reads: CASSVTDTQYF. The CDR3 DNA follows: TGTGCCAGCAGTGTCACAGATACGCAGTATTTT.

The table lists this clone with a count of one. V usage is TRBV4-1 and J usage is TRBJ2-7; D might be TRBD2 (7 bases). Germline CDR1 and CDR2: MGHRA and YSYEKL. The germline V and J ends were trimmed by 0 bases and 3 bases, with 15 bases remaining between them. The CDR3 sequence is 16 residues long. The CDR3: CASSQDGWGGSYEQYF. The CDR3 nucleotides are TGCGCCAGCAGCCAAGATGGTTGGGGGGGCAGCTACGAGCAGTACTTC.

The chain joins TRBV10-3 to TRBJ2-3; the match to TRBD2 covers 8 bases. CDR3 size: 21 residues. Losses at the gene ends were 4 bases for V and 1 base for J; bases not matched to a gene: 22. Germline CDR1 is ENHRY and CDR2 is SYGVKD. CDR3 amino acids: CAISGSELTSAIPRGTDTQYF. The DNA for the CDR3 is TGTGCCATCAGTGGCTCCGAGCTGACTAGCGCTATTCCGAGGGGCACAGATACGCAGTATTTT.

This sequence joins TRBV4-2 and TRBJ2-7, with D hard to call. Germline CDR1 and CDR2: LGHNA and YNFKEQ. Trimming cost V 0 bases and J 3 bases, with 9 bases left between them. The CDR3 is 14 residues long. In DNA form, the CDR3 reads TGTGCCAGCAGCCAAGAGAAGTTATACTACGAGCAGTACTTC. Its translation is CASSQEKLYYEQYF.

V is TRBV5-6 and J is TRBJ2-1; D is unresolved. The germline V gene has CDR1 SGHDT and CDR2 YYEEEE. V was trimmed by 3 bases and J by 10 bases, leaving 14 bases between them. The CDR3 runs to 13 residues. CDR3 coding DNA: TGTGCCAGCAGCTCAGAAATAAGGGCCGAGCAGTTCTTC. Translated, it gives CASSSEIRAEQFF.

This CDR3 is CASSLGLAESSYEQYF. DNA of the CDR3: TGTGCCAGCAGCTTGGGACTAGCTGAGAGCTCCTACGAGCAGTACTTC. The rearrangement uses TRBV5-4 and TRBJ2-7, with 7 bases identical to TRBD2. Germline trimming cut 0 bases from V and 0 bases from J; bases unmatched to any gene: 6. The germline gives CDR1 SGHNT, CDR2 YYREEE (reference sequence). The CDR3 extends over 16 amino acids.

The chain couples TRBV11-3 to TRBJ2-1; no firm D call. Germline V gene lookup returns CDR1 SGHNT and CDR2 YENEEA. This CDR3 region has 15 residues. Trimming left V 1 base short and J 7 bases short, with 14 bases between. CDR3 coding DNA: TGTGCCAGCAGCTTAGGTCTAAGGGTAGAGAATGAGCAGTTCTTC. This translates into CASSLGLRVENEQFF.

The V gene is TRBV19, the J gene TRBJ2-7; D ambiguous. Germline-derived CDR1 and CDR2 are LNHDA and SQIVND (reference sequence). V was trimmed by 5 bases and J by 2 bases, leaving 16 bases between them. The CDR3 consists of 15 residues. The DNA of the CDR3 is TGTGCCAGTAGTCCCCGTGGGCCACCCGCCTACGAGCAGTACTTC. It translates to CASSPRGPPAYEQYF.

The genes are TRBV2 and TRBJ1-1, with TRBD1 matching over 8 bases. The junction had 7 bases not matched to a gene; V was cut back by 5 bases and J by 5 bases. CDR1 SNHLY and CDR2 FYNNEI come from the germline V gene. This CDR3 spans 14 amino acids. CDR3 bases: TGTGCCAGCAGTTCAGGGGGCGAGTTTACTGAAGCTTTCTTT. Translated: CASSSGGEFTEAFF.